These 10 T cell receptor beta chains were all obtained from the same sample, sequenced in a study of blood T cell repertoires in COVID-19. Sequencing was performed with immunoSEQ multiplex PCR; in TCRdb, only in-frame clones are kept and a portion is missing. This sample has under 65,000 clones, with 87% found just once. Input material: peripheral blood. The source of these receptors is a woman aged 60-70 years with COVID-19, enrolled during active disease.

The V call is TRBV24-1, the J call TRBJ2-1; 9 nucleotides align to TRBD2. Trimming took 7 bases from V and 3 from J; bases not matched to a gene: 9. The germline V gene encodes CDR1 KGHDR and CDR2 SFDVKD. CDR3 length: 16 amino acids. The CDR3 spells CATSPSGTVSYNEQFF. The CDR3 nucleotides are TGTGCCACCAGCCCTAGCGGGACCGTCAGCTACAATGAGCAGTTCTTC.

Turning to this clone: An end of the junction does not agree with germline; a read error may underlie this. V and J are TRBV6-4 and TRBJ2-2, with 7 bases aligning to TRBD2. Germline V gene sequence: CDR1 MRHNA, CDR2 SNTAGT. The CDR3 has 15 residues. CDR3 sequence: CASSDSAGVKRGAVF. The CDR3 DNA is TGTGCCAGCAGTGACTCGGCGGGAGTAAAGCGGGGAGCTGTTTTT.

This clone occurred a few times. V is TRBV7-6 and J is TRBJ1-4; no clear D gene. Trimming took 4 bases from V and 0 from J, leaving 12 bases between them. The CDR3 is 16 amino acids. The germline gives CDR1 SGHVS, CDR2 FNYEAQ. The CDR3 sequence is CASSSKNGATNEKLFF. In nucleotides, the CDR3 is TGTGCCAGCAGCTCCAAAAACGGGGCAACTAATGAAAAACTGTTTTTT.

The gene calls are TRBV5-1 and TRBJ2-7; D remains ambiguous. The CDR3 consists of 12 residues. V dropped 2 bases and J dropped 5 bases, with 8 bases sitting between them. CDR1 and CDR2 from the germline V gene are SGHRS and YFSETQ. CDR3 in DNA: TGCGCCAGCAGCTTCACCACTAACGAGCAGTACTTC. This gives the protein CASSFTTNEQYF.

The CDR3 sequence is CASSMILRGGEDYGYTF. The CDR3 coding sequence is TGTGCCAGTAGTATGATACTAAGGGGGGGCGAGGACTATGGCTACACCTTC. This sequence joins TRBV19 and TRBJ1-2, with D maybe TRBD1 (6 bases). Germline loops: CDR1 LNHDA, CDR2 SQIVND (reference sequence). This CDR3 has 17 amino acids. Trimming stripped 3 bases from V and 3 bases from J, with 20 bases between. Full variable domain (rest looked up from reference TRBV19 and TRBJ1-2): DGGITQSPKYLFRKEGQNVTLSCEQNLNHDAMYWYRQDPGQGLRLIYYSQIVNDFQKGDIAEGYSVSREKKESFPLTVTSAQKNPTAFYLCASSMILRGGEDYGYTFGSGTRLTVV.

The J gene is TRBJ2-7, the V gene TRBV2; 8 bases align to TRBD1. J lost 3 bases, V lost 5 bases, and 6 bases had no gene match. CDR1 is SNHLY, CDR2 FYNNEI, per germline. This CDR3 has 14 amino acids. The CDR3 region has the DNA TGTGCCAGCAGTCACCGGGACAGGATCTACGAGCAGTACTTC. Protein sequence: CASSHRDRIYEQYF.

The V and J genes are TRBV10-2 and TRBJ2-7, with D maybe TRBD1 (5 bases). The germline CDR1 and CDR2 sequences are WSHSY and SAAADI. The CDR3 loop spans 13 amino acids. V was clipped by 7 bases and J by 6 bases, with 16 bases between them. In nucleotides, the CDR3 is TGCGCCAGCATGGCAGGGTATGTTGCCGAGCAGTACTTC. Encoded protein: CASMAGYVAEQYF.

The chain has TRBV29-1 and TRBJ2-7; 7 bases match TRBD2. Germline V gives CDR1 SQVTM, CDR2 ANQGSEA. With 4 bases clipped from V and 4 bases from J, the junction kept 1 base outside the gene matches. This CDR3 spans 11 amino acids. The CDR3 spells CSVVGGYEQYF. As DNA, the CDR3 is TGCAGCGTTGTCGGGGGGTACGAGCAGTACTTC.

The V and J genes are TRBV11-3 and TRBJ2-1, with D maybe TRBD2 (5 bases). The CDR3 extends over 15 amino acids. V was clipped by 5 bases and J by 0 bases, with 11 bases between them. Germline V lookup: CDR1 SGHNT, CDR2 YENEEA. CDR3 loop: CASSPGKSSYNEQFF. The CDR3 nucleotides read TGTGCCAGCAGCCCCGGGAAGAGCTCCTACAATGAGCAGTTCTTC.

The genes are TRBV6-6 and TRBJ2-7; D is unclear. V was clipped by 7 bases and J by 0 bases, with 7 bases between them. This CDR3 spans 12 amino acids. Germline CDR1 is MNHNY and CDR2 is SVGAGI (reference sequence). The CDR3 DNA reads as TGTGCCAGCACCAGCGTCTCCTACGAGCAGTACTTC. Translating gives CASTSVSYEQYF.